The entry below describes one T cell receptor (beta chain). The junction departs from germline at one end; a sequencing error may be responsible. Other DNA sequences of this sample code for an identical CDR3. CDR3 length: 15 amino acids. The germline CDR1 and CDR2 sequences are MDHEN and SYDVKM. 13 Jbeta primers and 60 Vbeta primers were used for the PCR. Assay used: immunoSEQ multiplex PCR; TCRdb lists only in-frame clones, some missing. In the table there are 100,000 to 150,000 clones, more than 65% of which are singletons. The data were taken from a study of cytomegalovirus exposure and HLA in healthy donors.

Sequenced: PBMCs. This receptor was taken from a woman aged 40-49 years in good health and CMV-seropositive. The chain recombines TRBV28 with TRBJ2-1; 12 bases line up with TRBD1. The CDR3 here is CASSSSGTGGGEQFF. The CDR3 nucleotides read TGCGCCAGCAGTTCCTCCGGGACAGGGGGCGGTGAGCAGTTCTTC.